This is a list of T cell receptor beta chains from one sample in a study of blood T cell repertoires in COVID-19. TCRdb's table, derived via immunoSEQ multiplex PCR, lists solely in-frame clones and lacks some. Of about 64,000 clones detected, about 81% appear once; the ten largest clones hold around an eighth. Material for sequencing was peripheral blood. The receptors stem from a human donor in a cohort sampled during active COVID-19. Both conserved end residues are part of each CDR3.

cdr3_aa: CASSLLPAVGGRTDTQYF
j_call: TRBJ2-3
v_call: TRBV27

cdr3_aa: CASSRHHSYEQYF
j_call: TRBJ2-7
v_call: TRBV3-1/TRBV3-2

cdr3_aa: CASSSGRSPLHF
j_call: TRBJ1-6
v_call: TRBV7-9

cdr3_aa: CSVQKQGSYGYTF
j_call: TRBJ1-2
v_call: TRBV29-1

cdr3_aa: CASSHRRGQETQYF
j_call: TRBJ2-5
v_call: TRBV11-2

cdr3_aa: CASSRLAGETQYF
j_call: TRBJ2-5
v_call: TRBV4-1

cdr3_aa: CASSLRFSSNSPLHF
j_call: TRBJ1-6
v_call: TRBV5-1

cdr3_aa: CASSQVKKTQGLDTEAFF
j_call: TRBJ1-1
v_call: TRBV14

cdr3_aa: CASSSPAVGVNEQFF
j_call: TRBJ2-1
v_call: TRBV27

cdr3_aa: CASSPTGTRYPNEQFF
j_call: TRBJ2-1
v_call: TRBV19

cdr3_aa: CASSLRKTGNTIYF
j_call: TRBJ1-3
v_call: TRBV7-6

cdr3_aa: CASSYGRGISGNTIYF
j_call: TRBJ1-3
v_call: TRBV6-5

cdr3_aa: CASSSASGRSTDTQYF
j_call: TRBJ2-3
v_call: TRBV5-1

cdr3_aa: CASSEKSTTSSYEQYF
j_call: TRBJ2-7
v_call: TRBV5-1

cdr3_aa: CASSLDRAAIGADTQYF
j_call: TRBJ2-3
v_call: TRBV5-1

cdr3_aa: CASRRGSNEKLFF
j_call: TRBJ1-4
v_call: TRBV2

cdr3_aa: CASSQTSPNYGYTF
j_call: TRBJ1-2
v_call: TRBV14

cdr3_aa: CATRGTSGGGELFF
j_call: TRBJ2-2
v_call: TRBV10-3

cdr3_aa: CASSSGTSIVHEQFF
j_call: TRBJ2-1
v_call: TRBV5-5

cdr3_aa: CASSSEQNQEAFF
j_call: TRBJ1-1
v_call: TRBV7-2

cdr3_aa: CAISRDSGYTF
j_call: TRBJ1-2
v_call: TRBV10-3

cdr3_aa: CASSYGSGWDTEAFF
j_call: TRBJ1-1
v_call: TRBV6-5

cdr3_aa: CASSLVTGAQAQYF
j_call: TRBJ2-7
v_call: TRBV11-2